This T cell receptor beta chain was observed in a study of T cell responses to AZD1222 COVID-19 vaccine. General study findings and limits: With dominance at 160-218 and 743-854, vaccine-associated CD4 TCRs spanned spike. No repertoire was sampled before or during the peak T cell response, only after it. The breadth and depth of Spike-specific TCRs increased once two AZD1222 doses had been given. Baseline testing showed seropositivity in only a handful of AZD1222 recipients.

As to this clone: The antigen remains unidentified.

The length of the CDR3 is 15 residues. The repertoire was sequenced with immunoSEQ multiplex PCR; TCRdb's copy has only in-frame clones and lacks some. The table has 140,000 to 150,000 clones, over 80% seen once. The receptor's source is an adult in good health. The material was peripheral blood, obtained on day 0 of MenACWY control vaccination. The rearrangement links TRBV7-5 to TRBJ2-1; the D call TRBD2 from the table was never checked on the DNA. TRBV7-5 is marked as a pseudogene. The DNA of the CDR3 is TGTGCCAGAAGCTTAGAGGGACTGCCAGACAATGAGCAGTTCTTC. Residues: CARSLEGLPDNEQFF.